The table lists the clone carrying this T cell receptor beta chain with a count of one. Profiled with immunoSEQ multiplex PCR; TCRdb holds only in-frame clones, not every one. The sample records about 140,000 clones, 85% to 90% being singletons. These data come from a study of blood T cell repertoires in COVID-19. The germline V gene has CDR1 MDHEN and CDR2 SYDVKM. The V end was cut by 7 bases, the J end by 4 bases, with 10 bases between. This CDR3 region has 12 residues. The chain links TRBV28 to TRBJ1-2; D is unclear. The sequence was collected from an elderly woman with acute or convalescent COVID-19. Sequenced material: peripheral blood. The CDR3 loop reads CASTSPSYGYTF. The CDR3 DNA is TGTGCCAGCACCTCCCCTTCCTATGGCTACACCTTC.